This TCR beta chain derives from a study of T cell clones after liver transplantation. Germline assignment: CDR1 SGHAT and CDR2 FQNNGV. The V segment lost 5 bases and the J segment 7 bases; nucleotides outside the gene matches: 10. The CDR3 has 15 amino acids. Clones were sequenced by immunoSEQ multiplex PCR, and TCRdb holds only the in-frame ones, with some missing. The table includes around 100,000 clones, about 81% detected once. This material consisted of CD4+ T cells from blood, taken around 44 months after liver transplant. This chain links TRBV11-2 with TRBJ2-1, with 8 bases that match TRBD1. The source of this sequence is a human patient who received a liver transplant. Part of the T cells may come from the graft donor. The CDR3 bases are TGTGCCAGCAGCCCAGTCAGGACAGGGTTAAATGAGCAGTTCTTC. This codes for CASSPVRTGLNEQFF.